These T cell receptor beta chains were read from a single sample in a study of response to subunit inactivated influenza vaccine. TCRdb reanalysed the RT-PCR reads using MiXCR and keeps one entry per CDR3 protein. The repertoire holds 450,000 to 550,000 distinct CDR3 sequences, with 25% as singletons. The sample was CD4+ T cells sorted from PBMCs, taken more than 4 days after vaccination. These receptors were obtained from a man aged 50-59 years who received an inactivated influenza vaccine. Each CDR3 is given with its conserved first and last residue. D genes are given only for firm matches. Size is stated for part of the rows, as once, few or many counts, or as a class when the clone is expanded.

NA	NA	TRBV20-1	TRBJ1-1	CSANPGLAEAFF	TGCAGTGCGAACCCGGGACTCGCTGAAGCTTTCTTT
few	NA	TRBV12-3/TRBV12-4	TRBJ1-5	CASSPEWGNQPQHF	TGTGCCAGCAGTCCAGAATGGGGCAATCAGCCCCAGCATTTT
few	NA	TRBV12-3/TRBV12-4	TRBJ1-1	CASQGLRNTEAFF	TGTGCCAGCCAAGGACTTCGGAACACTGAAGCTTTCTTT
many	NA	TRBV14	TRBJ2-7	CASSTSPFVPGPSSYEQYF	TGTGCCAGCAGCACTAGCCCCTTCGTCCCGGGTCCGAGCTCCTACGAGCAGTACTTC
NA	NA	TRBV20-1	TRBJ2-6	CSARDEGSHHWGANVLTF	TGCAGTGCTAGAGATGAGGGCAGCCACCATTGGGGGGCCAACGTCCTGACTTTC
once	NA	TRBV7-2	TRBJ2-5	CASSPRRQGSGRETQYF	TGTGCCAGCAGCCCGAGGCGTCAGGGGTCAGGGCGGGAGACCCAGTACTTC
NA	NA	TRBV2	TRBJ2-3	CASTRDSTDTQYF	TGTGCCAGTACTAGGGACAGCACAGATACGCAGTATTTT
NA	NA	TRBV18	TRBJ1-1	CASSPQREAFF	TGTGCCAGCTCACCACAGAGAGAAGCTTTCTTT
few	TRBD1	TRBV2	TRBJ2-6	CATDRDRNSGANVLTF	TGTGCCACGGACCGGGACAGGAACTCTGGGGCCAACGTCCTGACTTTC
NA	TRBD1	TRBV6-1	TRBJ2-5	CASSDKGAQETQYF	TGTGCCAGCAGTGATAAGGGGGCTCAAGAGACCCAGTACTTC
NA	NA	TRBV11-2	TRBJ2-2	CASSLGASYTGELFF	TGTGCCAGCAGCTTAGGGGCAAGTTACACCGGGGAGCTGTTTTTT
NA	NA	TRBV11-2	TRBJ2-1	CASSWLRGRRSSYNEQFF	TGTGCCAGCAGCTGGTTGCGTGGCCGGCGGAGCTCCTACAATGAGCAGTTCTTC
NA	NA	TRBV6-1	TRBJ2-5	CASREGSRPGETQYF	TGTGCCAGCAGGGAAGGGTCCAGGCCCGGGGAGACCCAGTACTTC
few	NA	TRBV7-9	TRBJ2-7	CASSLARQSYEQYF	TGTGCCAGCAGCTTAGCGCGTCAGTCCTACGAGCAGTACTTC
NA	TRBD2	TRBV20-1	TRBJ2-1	CSAPPNSGIAYNEQFF	TGCAGTGCGCCCCCCAATAGCGGGATCGCCTACAATGAGCAGTTCTTC
few	NA	TRBV28	TRBJ1-1	CATRTHIVPTEAFF	TGTGCCACGCGTACACATATCGTTCCCACTGAAGCTTTCTTT
few	NA	TRBV3-1	TRBJ1-1	CASRGRREAFF	TGTGCCAGTCGTGGGCGTCGTGAAGCTTTCTTT
few	NA	TRBV5-6	TRBJ1-2	CASSFRGSETVTGYTF	TGTGCCAGCAGCTTCAGAGGGTCCGAAACGGTTACAGGCTACACCTTC
NA	TRBD2	TRBV7-9	TRBJ2-1	CASGGGGYNEQFF	TGTGCCAGTGGCGGGGGGGGGTACAATGAGCAGTTCTTC
few	TRBD1	TRBV29-1	TRBJ2-1	CSVGDRVHNEQFF	TGCAGCGTTGGCGACAGGGTCCACAATGAGCAGTTCTTC